Below, one TCR beta chain is given with its context. Only in-frame clones appear in the TCRdb table, and some are missing; sequencing was by immunoSEQ multiplex PCR. The sample has around 250,000 clones; 86% are singletons. The sample originates from a study of blood T cell repertoires in COVID-19. Germline V gene lookup returns CDR1 MNHEY and CDR2 SMNVEV (reference sequence). The CDR3 loop spans 14 amino acids. Trimming shortened V by 3 bases and J by 4 bases, and 12 bases separated the two germline ends. Sequences were obtained from peripheral blood. This receptor was obtained from an elderly woman with COVID-19, enrolled during active disease. The rearrangement uses TRBV27 and TRBJ1-2; no firm D call. The CDR3 sequence: CASSLTLPSYGYTF. Here the CDR3 DNA reads TGTGCCAGCAGTTTGACGCTCCCTAGCTATGGCTACACCTTC.